This T cell receptor beta chain came from a study of identifying expanded T cells in peripheral blood (dated by TCRdb to the late 2010s). Regarding the research as a whole: Four technical replicates, made by sequencing separate aliquots from the same pool of genomic DNA, were compared pairwise.

The junction shows trimming of 7 bases on V and 5 bases on J, and the gene matches do not reach 5 bases of it. CDR1 SQVTM and CDR2 ANQGSEA were looked up in the germline V gene. Including the terminal cysteine and phenylalanine, the CDR3 comprises 13 residues. CDR3 DNA only is kept here, 39 bases in frame from base 1. What the work shows at the level of the full study, not this receptor alone: It was expected by the authors that biological variance in healthy repertoires might increase further over much longer intervals, such as months to years. Across all healthy donors, variance in clone template counts between approximately 2-week samples was found to increase significantly with total template count. The binomial model flagged approximately 1.2 differentially abundant clones between technical replicates, compared with 15 to 17 over about 2 weeks and 19 over around 4 weeks. Both the number of clones called differentially abundant and the false-positive rate were significantly reduced by the beta-binomial model across all healthy-donor time intervals.

This clone was observed a handful of times. Its antigen is still unknown. No clone much larger than this one lies a single base away; base qualities are absent. During the collection period, no infections or other immune events were recorded for the healthy donors. Blood repertoires from healthy donors were used as a training cohort for calibrating time-dependent variance in a beta-binomial model of differential abundance of T-cell clones. The training cohort was composed of approximately ten healthy donors, 3 female and 7 male. Donor ages ranged from about 29 to 65 years, with an average of around 43 years. Obtained from a commercial supplier, whole blood was collected from each healthy donor at three time points set two to three weeks apart. For immunosequencing, genomic DNA was extracted from unsorted whole blood. The immunoSEQ Assay, which relies on bias-controlled multiplex PCR amplification of genomic DNA, was used to profile TCRbeta CDR3 regions. The source study handled its data this way. To quantify the absolute abundance of each unique TCRbeta CDR3 region, the sequences were collapsed and filtered. Differential abundance was tested with a binomial (Fisher-equivalent) model and with a beta-binomial model adding time-dependent variance fitted from healthy donors. Any clone with fewer than 5 combined templates was excluded, and a clone was called differentially abundant if its Benjamini-Hochberg FDR was below 0.01. The form v = (b*log(k)+a)^2 was used to model beta-binomial variance as a function of total template count across the two samples. TCRdb's version of the immuneACCESS table is confined to in-frame rearrangements and falls short of the full clone set. An unresolved V gene accounts for under half of the shortfall where checked; the remainder is of unknown origin. V and J calls and clone size are as listed in that table; D and trimming were resolved from the DNA. This sample has approximately 120,000 clones in its table, and about four fifths of those were observed once. Around 3.3% of the sample is held by the ten biggest clonotypes.

This sequence uses TRBV29-1 and TRBJ1-5; 10 nucleotides in the junction match TRBD1. The receptor's source is a person between 18 and 70 years old in good health. The sample comprised blood. The nucleotide sequence is given as TGCAGCGGGGGACAGGGGAAAGATCAGCCCCAGCATTTT. Its translation is CSGGQGKDQPQHF.